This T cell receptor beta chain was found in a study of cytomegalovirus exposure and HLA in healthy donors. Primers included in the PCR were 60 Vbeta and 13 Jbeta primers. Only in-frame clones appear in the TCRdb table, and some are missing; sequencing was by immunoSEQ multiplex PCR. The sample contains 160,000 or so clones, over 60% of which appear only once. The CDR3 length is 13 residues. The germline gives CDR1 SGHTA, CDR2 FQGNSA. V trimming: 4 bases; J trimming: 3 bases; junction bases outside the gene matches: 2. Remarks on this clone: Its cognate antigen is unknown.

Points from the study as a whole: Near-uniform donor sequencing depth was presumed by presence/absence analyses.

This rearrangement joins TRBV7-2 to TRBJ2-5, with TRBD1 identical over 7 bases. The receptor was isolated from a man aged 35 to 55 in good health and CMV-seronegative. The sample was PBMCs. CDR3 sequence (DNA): TGTGCCAGCAGCTATGACAGGGAAGAGACCCAGTACTTC. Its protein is CASSYDREETQYF.